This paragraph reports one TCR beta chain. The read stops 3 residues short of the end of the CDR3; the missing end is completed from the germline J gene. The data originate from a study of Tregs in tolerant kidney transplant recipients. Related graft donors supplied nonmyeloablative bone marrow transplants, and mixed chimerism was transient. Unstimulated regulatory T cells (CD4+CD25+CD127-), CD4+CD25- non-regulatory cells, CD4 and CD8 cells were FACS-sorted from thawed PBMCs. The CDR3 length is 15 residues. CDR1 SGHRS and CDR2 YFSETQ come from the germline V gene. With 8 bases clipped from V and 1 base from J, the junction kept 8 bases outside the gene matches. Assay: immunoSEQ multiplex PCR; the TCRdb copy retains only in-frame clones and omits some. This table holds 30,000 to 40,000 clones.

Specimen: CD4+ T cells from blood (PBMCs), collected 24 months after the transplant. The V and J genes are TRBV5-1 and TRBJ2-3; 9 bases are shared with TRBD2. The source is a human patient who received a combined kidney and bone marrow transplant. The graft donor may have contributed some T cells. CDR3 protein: CASKREALGTDTQYF. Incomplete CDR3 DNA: TGCGCCAGTAAGCGGGAGGCCCTCGGCACAGATACG.